This TCR beta chain appears in the sequencing data of a study of blood T cells in healthy people across ages. Study-level results: Age showed a roughly linear inverse relationship with TCR beta diversity per million T cells.

This clonotype was detected only a few times. Antigen unknown. Approximately 9.2 milliliters was the volume of peripheral blood drawn from each donor. Alongside a J-beta primer mix, a sample-barcoded 5' primer served in a second PCR lasting about 6 to 12 cycles. Via MiXCR, TCRdb re-called the 5' RACE reads, giving one row per CDR3 protein. The sample lists approximately 810,000 distinct CDR3 sequences, roughly 40% occurring once. Germline values: CDR1 KGHDR, CDR2 SFDVKD. The CDR3 is 15 amino acids. V dropped 5 bases and J dropped 0 bases, with 10 bases sitting between them. This sequence joins TRBV24-1 and TRBJ1-5; a possible D gene is TRBD1 (6 bases). Sequenced sample: blood. The source is a man aged 18 to 29 in good health. CDR3 in amino acids: CATSGTGLSNQPQHF. The CDR3 DNA follows: TGTGCCACCAGTGGCACAGGGCTTAGCAATCAGCCCCAGCATTTT.